This T cell receptor beta chain was observed in a study of blood T cell repertoires in COVID-19 (dated by TCRdb to about 2020). Regarding the research as a whole: Samples covering the acute and convalescent phases of COVID-19 were provided by collaborators in the United States, Italy and Spain. The prospective study material was composed of cDNA or gDNA derived from T cells, B-cell-depleted T cells, or PBMCs. The dataset comprised deeply sampled blood TCRbeta repertoires from subjects exposed to, actively infected with, or recovered from COVID-19. A freely available public database, intended as a resource for researchers studying the immune response to SARS-CoV-2, is where the repertoires were released. The samples were drawn from the first 160 participants of the ongoing ImmuneRACE study and from 1,254 subjects provided by 6 global collaborators. A de-identified subject ID, COVID-19 status, age in years and sex were almost always included in the sample metadata. Where available, HLA class I and class II types were taken from metadata supplied by the sample provider and were not determined by assay-based typing. The full study reports these points: The amount of clinical and demographic metadata varied by source and participant and was provided uncurated.

CDR1 SNHLY and CDR2 FYNNEI are derived from the germline V gene. From the cysteine through the phenylalanine, the CDR3 covers 12 amino acids. Left in the record is the CDR3 DNA by itself, 36 bases read in frame from the first base. Trimming takes 7 bases from V and 1 base from J, and the germline ends sit 7 bases apart. Points on this clone: The target of this receptor is not known. Base qualities are not provided; no much larger clone lies one nucleotide away.

The immunoSEQ Assay, a bias-controlled multiplex PCR, was used to amplify TCRbeta CDR3 regions from genomic DNA. The authors' pipeline ran thus. Within the assay, amplification of reference gene primers was used to estimate how many nucleated cells each sample contained. To quantify the absolute abundance of each unique TCRbeta CDR3 rearrangement, sequence reads were collapsed and filtered. For each sample, productive Simpson clonality was calculated by taking the square root of Simpson's diversity index across productive rearrangements. TCRdb provides this immuneACCESS table in a form limited to in-frame rearrangements. Some clones are lacking; in checked studies, under half of them reflect an unresolved V gene, and why the rest are absent is not known. V and J calls and clone size are copied from that table; D and trimming were computed from the DNA. Recorded for this sample are about 170,000 clones; about 85% of them occurred a single time. The ten top clones hold over 7% of the sample.

Collaborating institutions collected whole blood in K2EDTA tubes following their own protocols. For TCRbeta analysis, collaborators shipped samples in one of three forms: frozen whole blood, isolated PBMCs, or DNA extracted from either of those sample types. The sample was peripheral blood. The source is a woman aged 80 or over in a cohort sampled during active or convalescent COVID-19. The V and J segments used are TRBV2 and TRBJ1-2; the D gene assignment is ambiguous. The DNA is TGTGCCAGCACAGTCCTTAACTATGGCTACACCTTC. This gives the protein CASTVLNYGYTF. When the CDR3 is completed using the reference TRBV2 and TRBJ1-2 genes on either side, the full variable domain is EPEVTQTPSHQVTQMGQEVILRCVPISNHLYFYWYRQILGQKVEFLVSFYNNEISEKSEIFDDQFSVERPDGSNFTLKIRSTKLEDSAMYFCASTVLNYGYTFGSGTRLTVV.